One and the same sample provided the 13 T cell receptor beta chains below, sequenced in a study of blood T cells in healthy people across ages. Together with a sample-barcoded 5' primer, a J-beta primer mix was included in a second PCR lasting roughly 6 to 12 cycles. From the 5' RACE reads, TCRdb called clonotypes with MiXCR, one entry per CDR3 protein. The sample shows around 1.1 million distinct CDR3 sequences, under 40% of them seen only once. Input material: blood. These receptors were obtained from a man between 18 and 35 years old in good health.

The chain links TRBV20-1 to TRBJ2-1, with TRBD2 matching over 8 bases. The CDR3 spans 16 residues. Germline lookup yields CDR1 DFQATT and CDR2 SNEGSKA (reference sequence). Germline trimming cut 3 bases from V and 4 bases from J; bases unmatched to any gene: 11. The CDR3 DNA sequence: TGCAGTGCTAGGTTGGCCGGGCGGGGGGATTACAATGAGCAGTTCTTC. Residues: CSARLAGRGDYNEQFF.

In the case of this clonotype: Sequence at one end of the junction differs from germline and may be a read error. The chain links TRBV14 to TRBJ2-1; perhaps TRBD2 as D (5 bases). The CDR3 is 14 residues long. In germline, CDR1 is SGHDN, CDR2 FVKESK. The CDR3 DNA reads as TGTGCCGGCAGCCAAGTCTCCGGGAACAATGAGCAGTTCTTC. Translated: CAGSQVSGNNEQFF.

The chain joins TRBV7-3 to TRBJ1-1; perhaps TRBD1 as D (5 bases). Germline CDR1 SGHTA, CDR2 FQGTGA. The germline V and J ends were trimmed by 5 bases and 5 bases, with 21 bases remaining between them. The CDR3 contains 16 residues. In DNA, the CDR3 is TGTGCCAGCAGCCCGAAGCGCAGGGCCCGGGGGACTGAAGCTTTCTTT. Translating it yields CASSPKRRARGTEAFF.

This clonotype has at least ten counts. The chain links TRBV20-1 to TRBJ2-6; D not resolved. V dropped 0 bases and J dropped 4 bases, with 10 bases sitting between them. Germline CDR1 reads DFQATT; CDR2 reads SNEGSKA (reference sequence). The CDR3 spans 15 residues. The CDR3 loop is CSARDDTSGANVLTF. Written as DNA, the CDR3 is TGCAGTGCTAGAGATGACACTTCCGGGGCCAACGTCCTGACTTTC.

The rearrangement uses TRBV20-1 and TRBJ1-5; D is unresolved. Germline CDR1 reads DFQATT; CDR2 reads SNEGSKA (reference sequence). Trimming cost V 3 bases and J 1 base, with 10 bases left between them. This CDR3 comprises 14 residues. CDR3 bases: TGCAGTGCTAGGGCCAGCATGAGCAATCAGCCCCAGCATTTT. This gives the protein CSARASMSNQPQHF.

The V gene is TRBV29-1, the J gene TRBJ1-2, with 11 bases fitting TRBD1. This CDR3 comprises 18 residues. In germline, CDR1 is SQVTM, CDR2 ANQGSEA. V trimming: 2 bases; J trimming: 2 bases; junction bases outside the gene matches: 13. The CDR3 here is CSVEQRGTGGLGNYGYTF. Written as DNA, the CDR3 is TGCAGCGTTGAACAAAGAGGGACAGGGGGATTGGGCAACTATGGCTACACCTTC.

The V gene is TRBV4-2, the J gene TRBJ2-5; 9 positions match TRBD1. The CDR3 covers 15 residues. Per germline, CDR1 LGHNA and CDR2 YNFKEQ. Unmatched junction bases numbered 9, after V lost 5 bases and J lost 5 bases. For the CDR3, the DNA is TGTGCCAGCAGCTTAATGGGACAGGGTATCGAGACCCAGTACTTC. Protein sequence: CASSLMGQGIETQYF.

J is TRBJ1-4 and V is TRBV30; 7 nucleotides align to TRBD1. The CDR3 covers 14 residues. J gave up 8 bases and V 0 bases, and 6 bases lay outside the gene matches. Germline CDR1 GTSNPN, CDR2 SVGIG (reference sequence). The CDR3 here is CAWSVSGGSEKLFF. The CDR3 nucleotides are TGTGCCTGGAGTGTATCAGGGGGAAGCGAAAAACTGTTTTTT. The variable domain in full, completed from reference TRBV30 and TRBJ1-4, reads SQTIHQWPATLVQPVGSPLSLECTVEGTSNPNLYWYRQAAGRGLQLLFYSVGIGQISSEVPQNLSASRPQDRQFILSSKKLLLSDSGFYLCAWSVSGGSEKLFFGSGTQLSVL.

The CDR3 is CASSEARPTGIDGYTF. The DNA of the CDR3 is TGTGCCAGCAGTGAAGCCCGACCGACAGGGATTGATGGCTACACCTTC. This chain uses TRBV6-1 with TRBJ1-2, with 7 bases that match TRBD1. Trimming cost V 0 bases and J 6 bases; bases outside gene matches: 10. The CDR3 totals 16 residues. CDR1 is MNHNS, CDR2 SASEGT, per germline.

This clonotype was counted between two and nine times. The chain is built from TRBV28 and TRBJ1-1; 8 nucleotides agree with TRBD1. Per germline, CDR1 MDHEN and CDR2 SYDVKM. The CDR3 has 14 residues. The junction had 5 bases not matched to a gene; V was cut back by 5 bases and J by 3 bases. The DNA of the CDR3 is TGTGCCAGCAGTGGGGGACAGGAGGACACTGAAGCTTTCTTT. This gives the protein CASSGGQEDTEAFF.

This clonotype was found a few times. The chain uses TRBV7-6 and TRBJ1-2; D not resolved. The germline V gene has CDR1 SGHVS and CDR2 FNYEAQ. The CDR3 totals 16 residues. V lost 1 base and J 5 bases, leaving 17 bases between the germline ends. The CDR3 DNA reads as TGTGCCAGCAGCTTAGACAGTATCTCGGTAGGGTATGGCTACACCTTC. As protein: CASSLDSISVGYGYTF. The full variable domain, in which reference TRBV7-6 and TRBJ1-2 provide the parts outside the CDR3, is GAGVSQSPRYKVTKRGQDVALRCDPISGHVSLYWYRQALGQGPEFLTYFNYEAQQDKSGLPNDRFSAERPEGSISTLTIQRTEQRDSAMYRCASSLDSISVGYGYTFGSGTRLTVV.

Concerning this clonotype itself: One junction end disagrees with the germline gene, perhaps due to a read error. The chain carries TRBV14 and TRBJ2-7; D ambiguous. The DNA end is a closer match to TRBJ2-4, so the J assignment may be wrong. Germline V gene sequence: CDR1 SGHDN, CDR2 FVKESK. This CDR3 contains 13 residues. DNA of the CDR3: TGCGCCAGCAGCCCCCCGGCCCCGTCCATTCAGTACTTC. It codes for CASSPPAPSIQYF.

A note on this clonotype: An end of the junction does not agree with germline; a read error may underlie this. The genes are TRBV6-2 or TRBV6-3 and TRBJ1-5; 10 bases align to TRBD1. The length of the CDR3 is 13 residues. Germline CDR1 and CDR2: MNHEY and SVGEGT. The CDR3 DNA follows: TGTGCCAGCTGGGACAGGGGCAATCAGTCCCAGCATTTT. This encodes CASWDRGNQSQHF.